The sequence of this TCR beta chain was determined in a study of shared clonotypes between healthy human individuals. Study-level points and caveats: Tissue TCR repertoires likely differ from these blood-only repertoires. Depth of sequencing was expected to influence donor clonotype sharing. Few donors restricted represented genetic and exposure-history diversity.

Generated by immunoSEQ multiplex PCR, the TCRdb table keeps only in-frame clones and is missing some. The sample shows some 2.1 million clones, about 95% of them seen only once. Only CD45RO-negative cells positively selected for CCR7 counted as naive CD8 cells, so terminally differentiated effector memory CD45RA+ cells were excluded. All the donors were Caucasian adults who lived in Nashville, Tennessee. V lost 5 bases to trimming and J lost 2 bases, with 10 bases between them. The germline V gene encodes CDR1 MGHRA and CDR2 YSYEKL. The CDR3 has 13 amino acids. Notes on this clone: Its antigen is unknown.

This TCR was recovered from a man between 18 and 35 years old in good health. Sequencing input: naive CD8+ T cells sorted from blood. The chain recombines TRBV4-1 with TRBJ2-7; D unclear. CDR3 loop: CASSNRGPYEQYF. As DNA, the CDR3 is TGCGCCAGCAGCAATCGCGGTCCCTACGAGCAGTACTTC.